A single sample gave rise to the 20 T cell receptor beta chains below, sequenced in a study of blood T cells in healthy people across ages. PCR was performed a second time for about 7 to 11 cycles using a sample-barcoded 5' primer and a J-beta primer mix. From the 5' RACE reads, TCRdb called clonotypes with MiXCR, one entry per CDR3 protein. The table lists about 770,000 distinct CDR3 sequences, around two fifths of them singletons. The sequencing input was blood. The source of these receptors is a man in his 60s in good health.

This chain connects TRBV10-3 to TRBJ1-5; D unclear. Germline V gene lookup returns CDR1 ENHRY and CDR2 SYGVKD. The V gene lost 4 bases and the J gene lost 3 bases, with 10 bases spanning the gap. The CDR3 sequence is 14 residues long. The DNA for the CDR3 is TGTGCCATCAGTGTCGAGGGTGACAATCAGCCCCAGCATTTT. It yields the protein CAISVEGDNQPQHF.

This clonotype appeared a few times. V and J are TRBV7-2 and TRBJ2-3, with D unclear. Germline CDR1 reads SGHTA; CDR2 reads FQGNSA. Trimming removed 3 bases at V and 2 bases at J, with 9 bases between. The CDR3 spans 14 residues. The DNA for the CDR3 is TGTGCCAGCAGCTTTACGTCTTACACAGATACGCAGTATTTT. This gives the protein CASSFTSYTDTQYF.

This chain joins TRBV7-9 and TRBJ2-3; 9 nucleotides match TRBD1. The germline V gene encodes CDR1 SEHNR and CDR2 FQNEAQ (reference sequence). Trimming cost V 3 bases and J 2 bases; bases outside gene matches: 12. CDR3 length equals 18 residues. In DNA, the CDR3 is TGTGCCAGCAGCTTGGGTCAAGTCCGGGACAGGGTCACAGATACGCAGTATTTT. Amino acids: CASSLGQVRDRVTDTQYF.

This clonotype was seen at least ten times. DNA of the CDR3: TGCGCCAGCAGCCAAGAAGGGCTCGGGCCACGGGGCTACACCTTC. Translating it yields CASSQEGLGPRGYTF. This chain connects TRBV4-1 to TRBJ1-2; no clear D gene. CDR1 is MGHRA and CDR2 is YSYEKL in the germline V gene. V shed 0 bases and J shed 8 bases, with 16 bases lying between them. CDR3 length equals 15 residues.

In its sample, this clonotype was seen a few times. The gene calls are TRBV19 and TRBJ2-7; the D gene is possibly TRBD1 (6 bases). The DNA end is a closer match to TRBJ2-5, so the J assignment may be wrong. The CDR3 covers 13 residues. Germline assignment: CDR1 LNHDA and CDR2 SQIVND (reference sequence). CDR3 residues: CASSTQGRETQYF. The CDR3 nucleotides read TGTGCCAGTAGTACACAGGGAAGGGAGACCCAGTACTTC.

The genes are TRBV4-3 and TRBJ2-2; 8 nucleotides agree with TRBD2. The ends lost 0 bases at V and 4 bases at J; junction bases unmatched: 7. The CDR3 runs 17 residues. Germline V gene sequence: CDR1 LGHNA, CDR2 YSLEER. CDR3 in DNA: TGCGCCAGCAGCCAAGAAGAGTGGCGGGGGGCCACCGGGGAGCTGTTTTTT. Residues: CASSQEEWRGATGELFF.

This clonotype was seen a handful of times. The CDR3 protein is CASSLKPTLKAHSPLHF. Written as DNA, the CDR3 is TGTGCCAGCAGCTTAAAACCGACCCTAAAGGCGCATTCACCCCTCCACTTT. The chain employs TRBV11-2 and TRBJ1-6; no clear D. This CDR3 has 17 residues. CDR1 and CDR2 (germline): SGHAT, FQNNGV. The V end lost 2 bases, the J end lost 8 bases, and 19 bases lay between the germline ends.

The chain carries TRBV30 and TRBJ2-1; the D gene could be TRBD1 or TRBD2 (5 bases each). V was pared by 0 bases and J by 5 bases, with 14 bases between. Germline V gene data show CDR1 as GTSNPN and CDR2 as SVGIG (reference sequence). The CDR3 runs 15 residues. CDR3 bases: TGTGCCTGGAGTGTGGGACGCATCCCCCACAATGAGCAGTTCTTC. It encodes CAWSVGRIPHNEQFF. The variable domain in full, completed from reference TRBV30 and TRBJ2-1, reads SQTIHQWPATLVQPVGSPLSLECTVEGTSNPNLYWYRQAAGRGLQLLFYSVGIGQISSEVPQNLSASRPQDRQFILSSKKLLLSDSGFYLCAWSVGRIPHNEQFFGPGTRLTVL.

This clonotype was picked up many times. CDR3 in amino acids: CSVGIGYEQYF. The CDR3 coding sequence is TGCAGCGTTGGTATTGGCTACGAGCAGTACTTC. The rearrangement links TRBV29-1 to TRBJ2-7; D not certain. Germline V gene data show CDR1 as SQVTM and CDR2 as ANQGSEA. The V and J ends lost 4 bases and 3 bases respectively, with 7 bases between them. This CDR3 has 11 residues.

The chain links TRBV2 to TRBJ1-2; the D is unclear. V lost 2 bases to trimming and J lost 6 bases, with 7 bases between them. CDR1 SNHLY and CDR2 FYNNEI come from the germline V gene. The CDR3 length is 12 residues. The CDR3 bases are TGTGCCAGCAGTGAACAGGAGCATGGCTACACCTTC. The encoded protein is CASSEQEHGYTF. Full variable domain (remainder filled in from reference TRBV2 and TRBJ1-2): EPEVTQTPSHQVTQMGQEVILRCVPISNHLYFYWYRQILGQKVEFLVSFYNNEISEKSEIFDDQFSVERPDGSNFTLKIRSTKLEDSAMYFCASSEQEHGYTFGSGTRLTVV.

This clonotype has just one count. This rearrangement joins TRBV28 to TRBJ2-3; D is undetermined. The V gene lost 5 bases and the J gene lost 10 bases, with 13 bases spanning the gap. The CDR3 length is 12 residues. CDR1 and CDR2 (germline): MDHEN, SYDVKM. The CDR3 loop is CASSPQPYAQYF. The CDR3, as DNA: TGTGCCAGCAGTCCCCAGCCCTACGCGCAGTATTTT.

There are a few counts of this clonotype. The chain is built from TRBV6-1 and TRBJ2-4; the match to TRBD1 covers 10 bases. The J call may not be correct, given that the DNA end is closer to TRBJ2-7. This CDR3 is built from 15 residues. CDR1 is MNHNS and CDR2 is SASEGT in the germline V gene. Here the CDR3 reads CAISIAGQGSYEQYF. In DNA form, the CDR3 reads TGTGCCATCTCGATAGCGGGACAGGGGAGTTACGAGCAGTACTTC.

The chain is built from TRBV7-8 and TRBJ2-2, with D possibly matching TRBD1 (6 bases). The CDR3 length is 17 residues. Germline V gene sequence: CDR1 SGHVS, CDR2 FQNEAQ. Deletions cut 2 bases from V and 4 bases from J, with 17 bases between. CDR3 DNA: TGTGCCAGCAGCTTACCTCCCGGGACAATTACCACCGGGGAGCTGTTTTTT. It encodes CASSLPPGTITTGELFF.

The chain couples TRBV11-3 to TRBJ2-4; D unclear. The J call may be in error: the DNA end matches TRBJ2-5 better. Germline values: CDR1 SGHNT, CDR2 YENEEA. The CDR3 runs to 13 residues. CDR3 DNA: TGTGCCAGCAGCTCTTCCACTGAGCAGACCCAGTACTTC. It translates to CASSSSTEQTQYF.

The gene calls are TRBV7-4 and TRBJ1-2; D is ambiguous. The V gene lost 2 bases and the J gene lost 5 bases, with 9 bases spanning the gap. Germline CDR1 SGHVT, CDR2 SQSDAQ. The CDR3 totals 13 residues. CDR3 sequence reads: CASSLFSTYGYTF. CDR3 in DNA: TGTGCCAGCAGCTTATTCAGCACTTATGGCTACACCTTC.

V usage is TRBV18 and J usage is TRBJ2-7; 8 nucleotides agree with TRBD2. V gave up 6 bases and J gave up 6 bases; unmatched junction bases: 7. This CDR3 has 13 residues. The germline V gene encodes CDR1 KGHSH and CDR2 LQKENI. CDR3 in DNA: TGTGCCAGCTCTCCCAGACGGGGGGGCGAGCAGTACTTC. Translating gives CASSPRRGGEQYF.

This rearrangement joins TRBV7-8 to TRBJ2-3, with TRBD2 identical over 13 bases. The CDR3 has 17 amino acids. CDR1 is SGHVS and CDR2 is FQNEAQ in the germline V gene. The V segment lost 5 bases and the J segment 1 base; nucleotides outside the gene matches: 6. The CDR3, as DNA: TGTGCCAGCAGCCTGTGGACTAGCGGGGGTGGCACAGATACGCAGTATTTT. Its translation: CASSLWTSGGGTDTQYF. Full variable domain (rest looked up from reference TRBV7-8 and TRBJ2-3): GAGVSQSPRYKVAKRGQDVALRCDPISGHVSLFWYQQALGQGPEFLTYFQNEAQLDKSGLPSDRFFAERPEGSVSTLKIQRTQQEDSAVYLCASSLWTSGGGTDTQYFGPGTRLTVL.

This chain joins TRBV7-3 and TRBJ2-1, with D perhaps TRBD1 (6 bases). V was shortened by 5 bases and J by 10 bases, with 15 bases between the two germline ends. This CDR3 comprises 13 residues. Germline values: CDR1 SGHTA, CDR2 FQGTGA. CDR3 DNA sequence: TGTGCCAGCAGCATTATAGGGGGTGGGGAGCAGTTCTTC. Encoded protein: CASSIIGGGEQFF.

J is TRBJ2-5 and V is TRBV5-1; 7 bases map to TRBD2. Germline V gene data show CDR1 as SGHRS and CDR2 as YFSETQ. Trimming took 4 bases from V and 5 from J; bases not matched to a gene: 11. The CDR3 length is 15 residues. The CDR3 DNA follows: TGCGCCAGCAGCCCACCTCGGGGGGTTGACGAGACCCAGTACTTC. It translates to CASSPPRGVDETQYF.

V usage is TRBV20-1 and J usage is TRBJ2-3; 9 nucleotides match TRBD2. Per the germline V gene, CDR1 is DFQATT and CDR2 is SNEGSKA (reference sequence). The CDR3 covers 15 residues. After removal of 6 bases from V and 4 bases from J, the junction contained 11 bases not matched to a gene. CDR3 protein: CSAKKASGAPDTQYF. In DNA form, the CDR3 reads TGCAGTGCCAAGAAGGCTAGCGGGGCTCCAGATACGCAGTATTTT.